This section outlines one TCR beta chain sequence together with its context. Clones were sequenced by immunoSEQ multiplex PCR, and TCRdb holds only the in-frame ones, with some missing. Seen here are roughly 160,000 clones, approximately 84% observed once, and the top ten hold approximately 10%. This sample is part of a study of blood T cell repertoires in COVID-19. The length of the CDR3 is 15 residues. Per germline, CDR1 KGHSH and CDR2 LQKENI. With 3 bases clipped from V and 3 bases from J, the junction kept 4 bases outside the gene matches. Sequencing was carried out using peripheral blood. The receptor comes from an older man with active or convalescent COVID-19. The rearrangement links TRBV18 to TRBJ1-2; 10 nucleotides match TRBD1. The CDR3 DNA sequence: TGTGCCAGCTCACCGACAGGGGGCCCCGACTATGGCTACACCTTC. It yields the protein CASSPTGGPDYGYTF. The full variable domain, in which reference TRBV18 and TRBJ1-2 provide the parts outside the CDR3, is NAGVMQNPRHLVRRRGQEARLRCSPMKGHSHVYWYRQLPEEGLKFMVYLQKENIIDESGMPKERFSAEFPKEGPSILRIQQVVRGDSAAYFCASSPTGGPDYGYTFGSGTRLTVV.